This T cell receptor beta chain was obtained from a study of blood T cell repertoires in COVID-19. Looking at the study overall: Donors in the United States, Italy and Spain gave samples during acute or convalescent COVID-19. PBMCs, B-cell-depleted T cells, or T cells were the source of the cDNA or gDNA that made up the material.

Original methodology: Quantification of nucleated cells was approximated via reference gene primer amplification. Assay used: immunoSEQ multiplex PCR; TCRdb lists only in-frame clones, some missing. V and J calls and clone size follow that table, whereas D and trimming were derived from the DNA. The sample carries approximately 400,000 clones, approximately 88% recorded once. Seattle's enrolled individuals joined amid active infection and were then monitored longitudinally. The receptor comes from a woman in her forties or fifties with COVID-19, enrolled during active disease. Specimen: peripheral blood.

The CDR3 DNA follows: TGTGCCAGCCTCAGGGACAGCTCCTACAATGAGCAGTTCTTC. As protein: CASLRDSSYNEQFF. The V gene is TRBV6-6, the J gene TRBJ2-1; 7 nucleotides line up with TRBD1. V trimming: 8 bases; J trimming: 0 bases; junction bases outside the gene matches: 4. CDR3 size: 14 residues. The germline V gene has CDR1 MNHNY and CDR2 SVGAGI (reference sequence).